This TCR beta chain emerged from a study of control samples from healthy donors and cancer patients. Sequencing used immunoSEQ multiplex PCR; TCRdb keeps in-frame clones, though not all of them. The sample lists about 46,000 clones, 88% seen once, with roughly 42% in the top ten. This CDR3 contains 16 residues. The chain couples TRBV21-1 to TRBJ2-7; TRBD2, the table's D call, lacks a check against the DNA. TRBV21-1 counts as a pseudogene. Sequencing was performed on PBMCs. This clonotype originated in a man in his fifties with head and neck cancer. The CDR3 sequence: CASSKPPGRKTYEQYF. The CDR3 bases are TGTGCCAGCAGCAAACCCCCGGGGAGGAAGACCTACGAGCAGTACTTC.